Described below is a single T cell receptor (beta chain) sequence and its context. Its antigen is not known. This sample is drawn from a study of tumor-infiltrating lymphocytes in localized non-small cell lung cancer. General study findings and limits: Compared with uninvolved lung, tumors showed higher T cell infiltration by TCRbeta sequencing. Different pieces of the same tissue were used for each assay. Immunotypes IM1 and IM2 had similar TCR-derived T-cell fractions.

The length of the CDR3 is 16 residues. Looked up from germline, CDR1 is SQVTM and CDR2 is ANQGSEA. With 8 bases removed from V and 1 base from J, the gap between germline ends came to 23 bases. The assay was immunoSEQ multiplex PCR, and TCRdb's table has in-frame clones only and misses some. Among approximately 9,900 clones listed, approximately 77% were seen once. Sequencing was carried out using lung tumor tissue. The sequence was obtained from a human donor with non-small cell lung cancer. The chain combines TRBV29-1 with TRBJ1-1, with D tentatively TRBD1 (6 bases). The CDR3 is CSIAGGTPRKNTEAFF. DNA for the CDR3: TGCAGCATTGCGGGGGGGACACCCAGGAAGAACACTGAAGCTTTCTTT.